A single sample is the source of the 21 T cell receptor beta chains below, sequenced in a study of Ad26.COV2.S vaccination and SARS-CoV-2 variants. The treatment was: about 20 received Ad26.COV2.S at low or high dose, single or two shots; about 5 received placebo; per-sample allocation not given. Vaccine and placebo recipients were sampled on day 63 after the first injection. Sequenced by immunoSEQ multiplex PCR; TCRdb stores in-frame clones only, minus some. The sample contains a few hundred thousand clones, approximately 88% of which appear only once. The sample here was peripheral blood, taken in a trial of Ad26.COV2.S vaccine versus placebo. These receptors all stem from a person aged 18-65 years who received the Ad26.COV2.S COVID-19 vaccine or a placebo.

The CDR3 region is CASSLGLAGENEQFF. The CDR3 nucleotides are TGTGCCAGCAGCCTAGGACTAGCGGGAGAGAATGAGCAGTTCTTC. V is TRBV9 and J is TRBJ2-1; 13 nucleotides match TRBD2. The germline V gene has CDR1 SGDLS and CDR2 YYNGEE. V gave up 4 bases and J gave up 7 bases; unmatched junction bases: 5. CDR3 length: 15 residues.

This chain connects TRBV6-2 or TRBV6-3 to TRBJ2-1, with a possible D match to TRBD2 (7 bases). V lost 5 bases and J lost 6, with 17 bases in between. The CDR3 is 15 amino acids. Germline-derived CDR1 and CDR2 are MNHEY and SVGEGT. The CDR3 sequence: CASSPPGRGLNEQFF. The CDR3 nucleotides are TGTGCCAGCAGTCCCCCTGGGCGGGGGCTCAATGAGCAGTTCTTC.

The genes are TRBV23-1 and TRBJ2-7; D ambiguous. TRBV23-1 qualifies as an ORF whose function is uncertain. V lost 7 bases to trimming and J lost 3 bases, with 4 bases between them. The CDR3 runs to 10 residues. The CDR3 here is CASTFYEQYV. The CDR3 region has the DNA TGCGCCAGCACGTTCTACGAGCAGTACGTC.

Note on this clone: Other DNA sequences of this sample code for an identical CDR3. CDR3 DNA: TGTGCCAGCAGCTTTAACGGGGCCATCAGCACAGATACGCAGTATTTT. The encoded protein is CASSFNGAISTDTQYF. The chain combines TRBV7-3 with TRBJ2-3, with D possibly called TRBD1 or TRBD2 (5 bases each). CDR3 length equals 16 residues. V lost 3 bases, J lost 0 bases, and 13 bases lay in between. CDR1 is SGHTA and CDR2 is FQGTGA in the germline V gene.

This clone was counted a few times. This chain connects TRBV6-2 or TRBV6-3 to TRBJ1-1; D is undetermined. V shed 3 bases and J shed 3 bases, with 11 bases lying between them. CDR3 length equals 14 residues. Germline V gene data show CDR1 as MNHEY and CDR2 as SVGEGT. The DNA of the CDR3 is TGTGCCAGCAGTTATTCTCTTACTCACACTGAAGCTTTCTTT. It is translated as CASSYSLTHTEAFF.

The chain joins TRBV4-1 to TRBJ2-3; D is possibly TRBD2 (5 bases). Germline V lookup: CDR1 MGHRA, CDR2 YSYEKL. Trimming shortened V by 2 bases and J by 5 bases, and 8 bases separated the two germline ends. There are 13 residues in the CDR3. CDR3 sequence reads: CASSQTREDTQYF. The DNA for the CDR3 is TGCGCCAGCAGCCAAACTAGGGAAGATACGCAGTATTTT.

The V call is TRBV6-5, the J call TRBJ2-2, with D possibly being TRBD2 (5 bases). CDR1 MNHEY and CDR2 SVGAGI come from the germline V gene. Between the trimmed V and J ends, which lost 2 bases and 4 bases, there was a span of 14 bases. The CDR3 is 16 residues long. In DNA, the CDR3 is TGTGCCAGCAGTTACGGCGGCACGGGGAGCACCGGGGAGCTGTTTTTT. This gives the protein CASSYGGTGSTGELFF.

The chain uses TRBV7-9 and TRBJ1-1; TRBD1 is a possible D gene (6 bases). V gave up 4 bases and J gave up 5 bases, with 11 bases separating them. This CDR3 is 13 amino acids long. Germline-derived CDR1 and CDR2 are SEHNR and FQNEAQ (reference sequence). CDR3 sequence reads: CASSYDRGTEAFF. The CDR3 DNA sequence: TGTGCCAGCAGCTACGATAGGGGGACTGAAGCTTTCTTT.

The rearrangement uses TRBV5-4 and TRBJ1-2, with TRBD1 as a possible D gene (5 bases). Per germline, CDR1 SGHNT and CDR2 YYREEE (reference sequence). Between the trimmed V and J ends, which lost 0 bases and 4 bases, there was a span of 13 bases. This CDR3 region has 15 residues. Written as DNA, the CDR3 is TGTGCCAGCAGCTTGGGGGGTGACAGCTTCTATGGCTACACCTTC. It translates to CASSLGGDSFYGYTF. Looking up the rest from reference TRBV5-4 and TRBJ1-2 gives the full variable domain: ETGVTQSPTHLIKTRGQQVTLRCSSQSGHNTVSWYQQALGQGPQFIFQYYREEENGRGNFPPRFSGLQFPNYSSELNVNALELDDSALYLCASSLGGDSFYGYTFGSGTRLTVV.

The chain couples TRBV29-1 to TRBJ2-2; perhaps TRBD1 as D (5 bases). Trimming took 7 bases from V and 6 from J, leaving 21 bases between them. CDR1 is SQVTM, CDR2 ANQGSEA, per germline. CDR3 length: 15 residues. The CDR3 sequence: CSAAGGRARAGELFF. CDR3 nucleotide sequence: TGCAGCGCCGCTGGCGGAAGGGCCAGGGCCGGGGAGCTGTTTTTT.

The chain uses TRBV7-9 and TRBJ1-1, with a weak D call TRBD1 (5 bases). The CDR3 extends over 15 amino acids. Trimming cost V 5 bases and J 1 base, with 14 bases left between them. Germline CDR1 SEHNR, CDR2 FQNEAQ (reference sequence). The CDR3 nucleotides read TGTGCCAGCAGCCCTCCTCAGGGTCAGAACACTGAAGCTTTCTTT. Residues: CASSPPQGQNTEAFF.

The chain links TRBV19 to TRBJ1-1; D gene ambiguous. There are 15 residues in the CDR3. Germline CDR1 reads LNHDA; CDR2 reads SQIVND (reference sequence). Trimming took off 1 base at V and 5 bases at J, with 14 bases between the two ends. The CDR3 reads CASSIGPVRGTEAFF. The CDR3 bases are TGTGCCAGTAGTATAGGGCCGGTAAGAGGGACTGAAGCTTTCTTT.

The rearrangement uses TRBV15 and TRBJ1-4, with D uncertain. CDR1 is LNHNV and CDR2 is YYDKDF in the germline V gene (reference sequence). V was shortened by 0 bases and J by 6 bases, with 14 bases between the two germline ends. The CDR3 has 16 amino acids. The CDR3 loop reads CATSRDISGSDEKLFF. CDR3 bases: TGTGCCACCAGCAGAGATATTTCAGGATCTGATGAAAAACTGTTTTTT. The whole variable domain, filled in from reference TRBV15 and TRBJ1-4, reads DAMVIQNPRYQVTQFGKPVTLSCSQTLNHNVMYWYQQKSSQAPKLLFHYYDKDFNNEADTPDNFQSRRPNTSFCFLDIRSPGLGDTAMYLCATSRDISGSDEKLFFGSGTQLSVL.

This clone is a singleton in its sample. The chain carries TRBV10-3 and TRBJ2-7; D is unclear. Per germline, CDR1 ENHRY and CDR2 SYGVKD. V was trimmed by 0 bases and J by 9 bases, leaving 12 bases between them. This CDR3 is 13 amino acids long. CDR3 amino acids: CAISESILAGQYV. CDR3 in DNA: TGTGCCATCAGTGAGTCGATATTAGCTGGGCAGTACGTC.

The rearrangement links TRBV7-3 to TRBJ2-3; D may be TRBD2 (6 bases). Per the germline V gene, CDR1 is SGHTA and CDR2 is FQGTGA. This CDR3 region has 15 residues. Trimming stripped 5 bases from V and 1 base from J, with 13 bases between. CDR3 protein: CASSRIGTGTDTQYF. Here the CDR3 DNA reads TGTGCCAGCAGCCGGATAGGGACTGGCACAGATACGCAGTATTTT.

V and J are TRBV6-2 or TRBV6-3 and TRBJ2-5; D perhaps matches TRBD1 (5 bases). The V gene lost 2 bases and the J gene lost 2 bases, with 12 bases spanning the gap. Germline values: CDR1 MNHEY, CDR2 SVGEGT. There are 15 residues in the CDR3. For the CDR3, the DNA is TGTGCCAGCAGTTACGCAGGGTTAGGACAAGAGACCCAGTACTTC. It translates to CASSYAGLGQETQYF.

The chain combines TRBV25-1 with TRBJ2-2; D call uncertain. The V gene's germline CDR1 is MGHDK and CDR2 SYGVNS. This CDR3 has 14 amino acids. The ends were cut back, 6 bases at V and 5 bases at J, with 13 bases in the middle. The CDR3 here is CASSPSPPTGELFF. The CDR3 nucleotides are TGTGCCAGCAGCCCTTCTCCACCGACCGGGGAGCTGTTTTTT. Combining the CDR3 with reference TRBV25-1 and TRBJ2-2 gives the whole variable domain EADIYQTPRYLVIGTGKKITLECSQTMGHDKMYWYQQDPGMELHLIHYSYGVNSTEKGDLSSESTVSRIRTEHFPLTLESARPSHTSQYLCASSPSPPTGELFFGEGSRLTVL.

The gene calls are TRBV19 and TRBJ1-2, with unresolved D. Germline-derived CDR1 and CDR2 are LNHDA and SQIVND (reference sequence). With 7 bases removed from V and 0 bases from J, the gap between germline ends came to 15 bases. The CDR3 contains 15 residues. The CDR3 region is CASIPPGGPNYGYTF. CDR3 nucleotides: TGTGCCAGTATCCCACCGGGAGGACCTAACTATGGCTACACCTTC.

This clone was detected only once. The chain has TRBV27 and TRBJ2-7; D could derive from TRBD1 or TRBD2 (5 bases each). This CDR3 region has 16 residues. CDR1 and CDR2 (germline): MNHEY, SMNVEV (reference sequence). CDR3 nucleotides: TGTACAGAAGCAGCCGAGGGGAAAGACACTAGCTACGAGCAGTACGTC. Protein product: CTEAAEGKDTSYEQYV.

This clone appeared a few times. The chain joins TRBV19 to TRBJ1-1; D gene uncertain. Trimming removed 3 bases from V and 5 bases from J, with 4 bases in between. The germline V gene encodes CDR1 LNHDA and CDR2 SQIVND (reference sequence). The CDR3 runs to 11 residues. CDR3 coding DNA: TGTGCCAGTAGTATGTGGACTGAAGCTTTCTTT. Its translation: CASSMWTEAFF.

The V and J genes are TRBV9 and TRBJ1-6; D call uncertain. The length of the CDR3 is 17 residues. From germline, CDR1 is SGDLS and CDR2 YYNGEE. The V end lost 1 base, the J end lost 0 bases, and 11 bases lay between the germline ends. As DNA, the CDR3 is TGTGCCAGCAGCGTACACAAAACCAGCTCCTATAATTCACCCCTCCACTTT. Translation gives CASSVHKTSSYNSPLHF.